A selection of T cell receptor beta chains follows, all from one sample in a study of shared clonotypes between healthy human individuals. The table came from immunoSEQ multiplex PCR; TCRdb's copy has only in-frame clones and leaves some out. There are 950,000 to 1,100,000 clones in the sample; approximately 72% occur only once, and approximately 1.5% lies in the top ten. Material: memory CD4+ T cells sorted from blood. All receptors come from a man in his late teens or twenties in good health. CDR3s include the opening cysteine and the closing phenylalanine or tryptophan. The order of the fields is clone size, V gene, CDR3 length, CDR3 protein. Size values are once, few and many counts, or a class for expanded clones, and some rows have none.

clone size: .
V gene: TRBV6-1
CDR3 length: 14
CDR3 protein: CASSDSRAGNTIYF

clone size: .
V gene: TRBV11-2
CDR3 length: 16
CDR3 protein: CASRPTTGKSTDTQYF

clone size: .
V gene: TRBV7-2
CDR3 length: 13
CDR3 protein: CASSPVRGTEAFF

clone size: .
V gene: TRBV11-3
CDR3 length: 13
CDR3 protein: CASSFDREGGYTF

clone size: .
V gene: TRBV4-1
CDR3 length: 12
CDR3 protein: CASSQVLGRAFF

clone size: .
V gene: TRBV2
CDR3 length: 15
CDR3 protein: CASSETGPLGYGYTF

clone size: once
V gene: TRBV30
CDR3 length: 14
CDR3 protein: CAWRTRVWNTEAFF

clone size: .
V gene: TRBV18
CDR3 length: 12
CDR3 protein: CASSPKGNEQYF

clone size: .
V gene: TRBV27
CDR3 length: 14
CDR3 protein: CASSLGIATGELFF

clone size: .
V gene: TRBV4-1
CDR3 length: 14
CDR3 protein: CASSQEQGNQPQHF

clone size: once
V gene: TRBV11-2
CDR3 length: 15
CDR3 protein: CASRTLRGRDYEQYF

clone size: .
V gene: TRBV2
CDR3 length: 12
CDR3 protein: CASNELSETQYF

clone size: .
V gene: TRBV6-1
CDR3 length: 14
CDR3 protein: CASSATRDSYGYTF

clone size: .
V gene: TRBV6-1
CDR3 length: 14
CDR3 protein: CASSESPGNYGYTF

clone size: once
V gene: TRBV10-3
CDR3 length: 13
CDR3 protein: CAIGTGGETEAFF

clone size: .
V gene: TRBV7-9
CDR3 length: 14
CDR3 protein: CASSFDAGEDTQYF

clone size: few
V gene: TRBV10-3
CDR3 length: 12
CDR3 protein: CAISTDRDEQFF

clone size: once
V gene: TRBV6-6
CDR3 length: 12
CDR3 protein: CASRTTSYEQYF

clone size: once
V gene: TRBV10-3
CDR3 length: 17
CDR3 protein: CAIGTSGRATDTGELFF

clone size: .
V gene: TRBV5-1
CDR3 length: 19
CDR3 protein: CASSLVGQSLRMNTGELFF

clone size: .
V gene: TRBV2
CDR3 length: 14
CDR3 protein: CASKGGTGQETQYF

clone size: .
V gene: TRBV10-1
CDR3 length: 13
CDR3 protein: CASSEYRDYGYTF

clone size: .
V gene: TRBV27
CDR3 length: 18
CDR3 protein: CASSRAGDSSSGANVLTF

clone size: .
V gene: TRBV5-1
CDR3 length: 16
CDR3 protein: CASSLAQGIGADTQYF

clone size: .
V gene: TRBV5-1
CDR3 length: 15
CDR3 protein: CASSFQGSVDYGYTF

clone size: once
V gene: TRBV2
CDR3 length: 15
CDR3 protein: CASSASGNSYNEQFF

clone size: .
V gene: TRBV21-1
CDR3 length: 14
CDR3 protein: CASRARDFSYEQYF

clone size: once
V gene: TRBV2
CDR3 length: 14
CDR3 protein: CASSGDRGPYEQYF

clone size: .
V gene: TRBV9
CDR3 length: 15
CDR3 protein: CASSTQAGVSDTQYF